This T cell receptor (beta chain) was sequenced in a study of neurological immune-mediated disorders. Time point of the sample: longitudinal time-point 1 (baseline). The sample holds many counts of this clonotype. TCRdb itself ran the 5' RACE reads through MiXCR, one entry per CDR3 protein. Of around 49,000 distinct CDR3 sequences detected, 8% to 10% appear once; the ten largest clones hold about 1.6%. What was sequenced was PBMCs. This clonotype originated in a woman aged 40 to 50 in good health.

CDR3 protein: CASSFTGTAGYEQYF. The CDR3 DNA sequence: TGCGCCAGCAGCTTTACCGGGACAGCGGGCTACGAGCAGTACTTC. The chain couples TRBV5-1 to TRBJ2-7, with D perhaps matching TRBD1 (7 bases). The CDR3 extends over 15 amino acids. Germline CDR1 is SGHRS and CDR2 is YFSETQ. V dropped 2 bases and J dropped 3 bases, with 15 bases sitting between them. The entire variable domain, with the rest obtained from reference TRBV5-1 and TRBJ2-7, is as follows: KAGVTQTPRYLIKTRGQQVTLSCSPISGHRSVSWYQQTPGQGLQFLFEYFSETQRNKGNFPGRFSGRQFSNSRSEMNVSTLELGDSALYLCASSFTGTAGYEQYFGPGTRLTVT.